This T cell receptor (beta chain) comes out of a study of cytomegalovirus exposure and HLA in healthy donors. Findings of the study overall: Reported findings show TCR beta sequences accurately forecast HLA-A and HLA-B alleles in most subjects.

Of note for this clone: The antigen remains undetermined.

A multiplex PCR was run with 60 Vbeta primers and 13 Jbeta primers. Profiled with immunoSEQ multiplex PCR; TCRdb holds only in-frame clones, not every one. The repertoire holds 150,000 to 200,000 clones, with about 81% as singletons. The CDR3 extends over 18 amino acids. Trimming removed 0 bases at V and 1 base at J, with 16 bases between. In germline, CDR1 is MGHRA, CDR2 YSYEKL. The chain combines TRBV4-1 with TRBJ1-3; a weak D match, TRBD1 (5 bases). The sample consisted of PBMCs. The sequence derives from a woman between 18 and 29 years old in good health and CMV-seronegative. CDR3 amino acids: CASSQDTPQVASGNTIYF. The CDR3 coding sequence is TGCGCCAGCAGCCAAGATACCCCACAGGTTGCTTCTGGAAACACCATATATTTT.